This is a list of T cell receptor beta chains from one sample in a study of T cell responses to AZD1222 COVID-19 vaccine. Assay used: immunoSEQ multiplex PCR; TCRdb lists only in-frame clones, some missing. The table shows roughly 130,000 clones, with around 90% occurring only once. The source was peripheral blood, collected on day 0 of MenACWY control vaccination. The receptor set was obtained from an adult in good health. The CDR3 runs from the conserved cysteine through the conserved F or W. A D gene is named only where the DNA matches it firmly. Clone size appears in some rows only: once, few, many, or a class for an expanded clone.

CDR3nt,CDR3aa,d_gene,j_gene,abundance,v_gene
TGTGCCAGCAGCCTCTATGAGCAGTTCTTC,CASSLYEQFF,.,TRBJ2-1,.,TRBV11-3
TGCGCCAGCAGCTTGGCCGTTTTGCAGGGCACAAATGAGCAGTTCTTC,CASSLAVLQGTNEQFF,.,TRBJ2-1,.,TRBV5-1
TGTGCCAGCAGCTTGTATCGGAATTCACCCCTCCACTTT,CASSLYRNSPLHF,.,TRBJ1-6,.,TRBV5-6
TGTGCCACCAAGCGGGATATAGGCACAGATACGCAGTATTTT,CATKRDIGTDTQYF,TRBD2,TRBJ2-3,.,TRBV10-3
TGTGCCTGGGGAGGACAGGGGGATTCACCCCTCCACTTT,CAWGGQGDSPLHF,TRBD1,TRBJ1-6,.,TRBV30
TGCGCCAGCAGCTTGGTCTGGACCTCTTATGGCTACACCTTC,CASSLVWTSYGYTF,.,TRBJ1-2,once,TRBV5-1
TGCAGCGTTGTAGGGCCGGAACAGGGGTCCAATGAGCAGTTCTTC,CSVVGPEQGSNEQFF,TRBD1,TRBJ2-1,once,TRBV29-1
TGTGCCAGCAGCTTCAAGTTCAATCAGCCCCAGCATTTT,CASSFKFNQPQHF,.,TRBJ1-5,.,TRBV7-2
TGTGCCAGCAGTGATCCGCTTGCAGGGAGCGGCCACGAGCAGTACTTC,CASSDPLAGSGHEQYF,.,TRBJ2-7,.,TRBV25-1
TGTGCCAGCAGCTTAACTGCGGGAGACGGGCAGTACTTC,CASSLTAGDGQYF,TRBD2,TRBJ2-7,.,TRBV7-9
TGCGCCAGCAGCTTGGGACTGCGGTCACCCTACGAGCAGTACTTC,CASSLGLRSPYEQYF,.,TRBJ2-7,.,TRBV5-1
TGTGCCAGCAGCTTGGCCCCAGGGGTGACAGATACGCAGTATTTT,CASSLAPGVTDTQYF,.,TRBJ2-3,.,TRBV5-6
TGCGCCAGCAGCCAAGGAGGACTAGCGCGCTACGAGCAGTACTTC,CASSQGGLARYEQYF,TRBD2,TRBJ2-7,.,TRBV4-1
TGTGCCAGCAGTGAAGAGGCCGTTGGCAATGAGCAGTTCTTC,CASSEEAVGNEQFF,.,TRBJ2-1,.,TRBV2
TGTGCCAGCAGTAACGCAGGGGCCCACGAGCAGTACTTC,CASSNAGAHEQYF,.,TRBJ2-7,.,TRBV6-5
TGTGCCAGCAGCGGTACAGGGGAGGAGACCCAGTACTTC,CASSGTGEETQYF,TRBD1,TRBJ2-5,.,TRBV11-1
TGTGCCAGCAGCGTAGGTGTTAGCGGGAGAGGGTACGAGCAGTACTTC,CASSVGVSGRGYEQYF,TRBD2,TRBJ2-7,few,TRBV9
TGTGCCGCTGAGGGCACTAATGAAAAACTGTTTTTT,CAAEGTNEKLFF,.,TRBJ1-4,.,TRBV2
TGTGCCAGCTCACCAGGGGTCGGCTATGGCTACACCTTC,CASSPGVGYGYTF,.,TRBJ1-2,.,TRBV18
TGTGCCAGTAGTATAGGTCCTAAGCAGTTCTTC,CASSIGPKQFF,.,TRBJ2-1,.,TRBV19
TGTGCCAGCAGTGTCACAGGGCTTAGCAATCAGCCCCAGCATTTT,CASSVTGLSNQPQHF,.,TRBJ1-5,.,TRBV2
TGTGCCAGCAGTTATTCTGTGTGGAACACTGAAGCTTTCTTT,CASSYSVWNTEAFF,.,TRBJ1-1,.,TRBV6-2/TRBV6-3
TGTGCCAGCAGCGCACCCGGTAGCGAGCAGTACTTC,CASSAPGSEQYF,.,TRBJ2-7,.,TRBV6-5